This T cell receptor (beta chain) came from a study of cytomegalovirus exposure and HLA in healthy donors. The PCR contained 60 Vbeta and 13 Jbeta primers. This table comes from immunoSEQ multiplex PCR, and its TCRdb copy is limited to in-frame clones, with some not included. The table lists 150,000 to 200,000 clones, 60% to 85% of them singletons. Remarks on this clone: The antigen is unknown.

General study results and limits: In presence/absence analyses, roughly uniform sequencing depth across donors was assumed.

The CDR3 is 14 amino acids. The V end was cut by 4 bases, the J end by 0 bases, with 10 bases between. Germline CDR1 and CDR2: SGHDT and YYEEEE. This rearrangement joins TRBV5-6 to TRBJ2-5; a possible D gene is TRBD2 (6 bases). This clonotype was obtained from a woman aged 40-49 years in good health and CMV-seronegative. Sequences were obtained from PBMCs. The CDR3 DNA reads as TGTGCCAGCAGCGGGGCGGGATACCAAGAGACCCAGTACTTC. It is translated as CASSGAGYQETQYF.